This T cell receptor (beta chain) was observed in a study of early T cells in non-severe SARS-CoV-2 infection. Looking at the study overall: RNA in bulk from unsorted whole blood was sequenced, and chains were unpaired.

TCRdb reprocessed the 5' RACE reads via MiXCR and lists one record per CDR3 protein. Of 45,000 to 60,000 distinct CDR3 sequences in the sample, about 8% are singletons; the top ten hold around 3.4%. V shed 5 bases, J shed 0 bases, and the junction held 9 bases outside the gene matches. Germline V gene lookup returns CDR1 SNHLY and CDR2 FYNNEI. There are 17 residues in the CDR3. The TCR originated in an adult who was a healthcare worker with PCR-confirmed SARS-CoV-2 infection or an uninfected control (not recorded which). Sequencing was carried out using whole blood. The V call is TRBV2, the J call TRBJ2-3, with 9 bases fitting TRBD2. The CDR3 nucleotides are TGTGCCAGCAGTTCCCCCGGACTAGCGACCAGCACAGATACGCAGTATTTT. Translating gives CASSSPGLATSTDTQYF.